The 15 T cell receptor beta chains given below trace back to one sample, sequenced in a study of blood T cells in healthy people across ages (dated by TCRdb to 2013 to 2016). Libraries were constructed by 5' RACE. For sequencing, an Illumina HiSeq 2500 was employed. A second PCR of roughly 7 to 11 cycles was performed with a sample-barcoded 5' primer and a J-beta primer mix. TCRdb reworked the public reads: Q25 trimming with fastp, MiXCR clone assembly, productive beta chains retained. Each entry is one CDR3 protein sequence, shown with its most common DNA and genes. This sample comprises about 1.8 million distinct CDR3 sequences, around half of them detected only once. The biggest ten clones account for less than 2.5% of the sample. Sample: blood. The receptor source for this set is a middle-aged woman in good health.

The V and J genes are TRBV28 and TRBJ2-7; the match to TRBD1 covers 7 bases. Germline V lookup: CDR1 MDHEN, CDR2 SYDVKM. Trimming took 6 bases from V and 3 from J; bases not matched to a gene: 11. The CDR3 is made up of 15 amino acids. Here the CDR3 DNA reads TGTGCCAGCAGGCAAGACAGGGCAGGTAGCTACGAGCAGTACTTC. Encoded protein: CASRQDRAGSYEQYF.

V and J are TRBV6-6 and TRBJ2-5; 9 bases match TRBD1. The CDR3 runs 15 residues. Germline V gene lookup returns CDR1 MNHNY and CDR2 SVGAGI (reference sequence). V shed 5 bases, J shed 4 bases, and the junction held 8 bases outside the gene matches. The CDR3 coding sequence is TGTGCCAGCAGTAAACCGGGACAGGGTGGAGAGACCCAGTACTTC. Residues: CASSKPGQGGETQYF.

The rearrangement uses TRBV4-2 and TRBJ2-7; D unresolved. V was clipped by 0 bases and J by 9 bases, with 12 bases between them. The CDR3 spans 13 residues. The germline V gene encodes CDR1 LGHNA and CDR2 YNFKEQ. For the CDR3, the DNA is TGTGCCAGCAGCCAAGAACCTGCCGCGCGGCAGTACTTC. Its protein product is CASSQEPAARQYF.

The chain joins TRBV20-1 to TRBJ2-7; D ambiguous. The CDR3 extends over 15 amino acids. V lost 6 bases and J lost 1, with 19 bases in between. Germline CDR1 reads DFQATT; CDR2 reads SNEGSKA (reference sequence). CDR3 DNA: TGCAGTGCCCCAAGGCGCGCCAGCATTTCCTACGAGCAGTACTTC. Protein: CSAPRRASISYEQYF.

The chain carries TRBV12-5 and TRBJ2-1; D gene uncertain. V was pared by 2 bases and J by 7 bases, with 12 bases between. CDR1 LGHNT and CDR2 FRNRAP come from the germline V gene. The CDR3 extends over 14 amino acids. The CDR3: CASGLWGTVNEQFF. CDR3 DNA sequence: TGTGCTAGTGGTTTGTGGGGTACGGTAAATGAGCAGTTCTTC.

V gene TRBV21-1 combines with J gene TRBJ2-7. TRBV21-1 corresponds to a pseudogene. The CDR3 runs to 8 residues. This chain's CDR3 is CARYEQYF. The CDR3 DNA is TGTGCCAGATACGAGCAGTACTTC.

Only a few counts were recorded for this clonotype. The chain is built from TRBV28 and TRBJ2-7; D tentatively fits TRBD1 or TRBD2 (5 bases each). Germline CDR1 MDHEN, CDR2 SYDVKM. Trimming left V 6 bases short and J 6 bases short, with 24 bases between. The CDR3 is made up of 16 amino acids. In DNA form, the CDR3 reads TGTGCCAGCAGCACAGTTGGGTCCGGGACCCTTCTCGAGCAGTACTTC. Translating gives CASSTVGSGTLLEQYF.

This clonotype occurred a few times. V and J are TRBV4-2 and TRBJ1-1, with 7 bases matching TRBD1. After removal of 0 bases from V and 5 bases from J, the junction contained 6 bases not matched to a gene. CDR3 length: 15 residues. Germline CDR1 reads LGHNA; CDR2 reads YNFKEQ. CDR3 sequence (DNA): TGTGCCAGCAGCCAAGACCGGGCACAGGGGACTGAAGCTTTCTTT. It translates to CASSQDRAQGTEAFF.

This clonotype has a handful of counts. The gene calls are TRBV3-1 and TRBJ2-5, with D possibly called TRBD1 or TRBD2 (5 bases each). This CDR3 is built from 13 residues. Trimming shortened V by 6 bases and J by 3 bases, and 11 bases separated the two germline ends. The germline gives CDR1 LGHDT, CDR2 YNNKEL (reference sequence). The chain's CDR3 is CASSQRGEETQYF. The CDR3 DNA reads TGTGCCAGCAGTCAGAGGGGTGAAGAGACCCAGTACTTC.

A few counts support this clonotype. CDR3 DNA sequence: TGCAGTGCTAGGCCCCTGGGTAGGAATCTAGATGAGCAGTTCTTC. Protein sequence: CSARPLGRNLDEQFF. The chain uses TRBV20-1 and TRBJ2-1; the D is unclear. CDR1 is DFQATT, CDR2 SNEGSKA, per germline (reference sequence). The CDR3 sequence is 15 residues long. V lost 3 bases, J lost 8 bases, and 20 bases lay in between.

The sample holds a few counts of this clonotype. The CDR3 loop is CASRQRGSGANVLTF. CDR3 bases: TGTGCCAGCAGGCAGAGAGGGTCTGGGGCCAACGTCCTGACTTTC. The V call is TRBV7-2, the J call TRBJ2-6; possible D gene TRBD2, 5 bases. The CDR3 has 15 residues. With 6 bases removed from V and 1 base from J, the gap between germline ends came to 10 bases. The germline CDR1 and CDR2 sequences are SGHTA and FQGNSA.

Written as DNA, the CDR3 is TGTGCCAGCAGCTTAGTCAGGCTAGCGGAAACCTACAATGAGCAGTTCTTC. Translated: CASSLVRLAETYNEQFF. The chain couples TRBV7-9 to TRBJ2-1; 7 nucleotides line up with TRBD2. The V and J ends lost 1 base and 2 bases, in that order; junction bases with no gene match: 8. Germline assignment: CDR1 SEHNR and CDR2 FQNEAQ (reference sequence). The CDR3 totals 17 residues. Drawing the rest from reference TRBV7-9 and TRBJ2-1, the complete variable domain is DTGVSQNPRHKITKRGQNVTFRCDPISEHNRLYWYRQTLGQGPEFLTYFQNEAQLEKSRLLSDRFSAERPKGSFSTLEIQRTEQGDSAMYLCASSLVRLAETYNEQFFGPGTRLTVL.

The chain carries TRBV7-9 and TRBJ1-2; D is perhaps TRBD1 (6 bases). Per germline, CDR1 SEHNR and CDR2 FQNEAQ (reference sequence). This CDR3 comprises 14 residues. V lost 5 bases to trimming and J lost 4 bases, with 14 bases between them. The CDR3, as DNA: TGTGCCAGCAGCAAAGAACAGGGTCCCTATGGCTACACCTTC. Its translation: CASSKEQGPYGYTF.

J is TRBJ2-5 and V is TRBV9, with D perhaps TRBD2 (6 bases). CDR1 and CDR2 (germline): SGDLS, YYNGEE. V was shortened by 5 bases and J by 5 bases, with 19 bases between the two germline ends. The CDR3 has 15 amino acids. For the CDR3, the DNA is TGTGCCAGCAGTCAATTACAAGCGGGCCGGGAGACCCAGTACTTC. Its translation: CASSQLQAGRETQYF.

The rearrangement joins TRBV6-1 to TRBJ2-1; 12 bases agree with TRBD2. The CDR3 has 16 residues. Germline trimming cut 10 bases from V and 4 bases from J; bases unmatched to any gene: 11. In germline, CDR1 is MNHNS, CDR2 SASEGT. The CDR3 sequence: CATTKSLAGGYNEQFF. The DNA for the CDR3 is TGTGCCACCACAAAATCGCTAGCGGGGGGGTACAATGAGCAGTTCTTC.